This T cell receptor (beta chain) originates from a study of identical twins. TCRdb itself ran the 5' RACE reads through MiXCR, one entry per CDR3 protein. The table has hundreds of thousands of distinct CDR3 sequences, more than 12% seen once. V was trimmed by 1 base and J by 2 bases, leaving 14 bases between them. The CDR3 spans 16 residues. Germline V CDR1 and CDR2: MDHEN, SYDVKM. The source of this sequence is a woman under 30 in good health. V and J are TRBV28 and TRBJ1-1, with a tentative D call TRBD1 (6 bases). The sequenced material came from memory (CD45RO+) T cells sorted from blood. The chain's CDR3 is CASSLFRGYGNTEAFF. The CDR3 DNA follows: TGTGCCAGCAGTTTATTCAGGGGATACGGTAACACTGAAGCTTTCTTT.